These 11 T cell receptor beta chains were sequenced from one sample in a study of memory CD4+ T cells and cytomegalovirus serostatus (dated by TCRdb to the late 2010s). Receptors were amplified or captured by the immunoSEQ multiplex PCR assay. As stored in TCRdb, this immuneACCESS dataset retains in-frame rearrangements with V and J assigned. A fraction of the clones does not appear; measured against another copy, unresolved V genes explain less than half of the discrepancy, and the remainder lacks a known reason. In all, the sample holds tens of thousands of clones, and around 78% of those were seen once. 1.5% to 2% of the sample belongs to the ten largest clones. A FACSAria II was used to sort memory CD4+ T cells, defined as single viable CD3+CD4+CD8-CD45RO+ cells. The sequenced sample consisted of memory CD4+ T cells from blood. The origin of the receptors is an adult in good health and CMV-seronegative.

The rearrangement links TRBV19 to TRBJ1-1; no clear D gene. V was trimmed by 7 bases and J by 0 bases, leaving 15 bases between them. The length of the CDR3 is 15 residues. The germline gives CDR1 LNHDA, CDR2 SQIVND (reference sequence). Written as DNA, the CDR3 is TGTGCCAGTAAGTGGGCCCACCTAATGAACACTGAAGCTTTCTTT. This translates into CASKWAHLMNTEAFF.

A word on this clone: A junction boundary mismatches the germline segment, possibly from a read error. The V call is TRBV30, the J call TRBJ1-3; 7 positions match TRBD1. The CDR3 runs to 14 residues. The germline CDR1 and CDR2 sequences are GTSNPN and SVGIG (reference sequence). The CDR3 reads CVWILTGAGNTIYF. CDR3 bases: TGTGTCTGGATACTTACAGGGGCCGGAAACACCATATATTTT.

The chain carries TRBV2 and TRBJ2-6; tentative D call: TRBD2 (6 bases). Trimming left V 3 bases short and J 2 bases short, with 8 bases between. Looked up from germline, CDR1 is SNHLY and CDR2 is FYNNEI. This CDR3 spans 15 amino acids. The CDR3 sequence: CASSDWGAGANVLTF. Here the CDR3 DNA reads TGTGCCAGCAGTGACTGGGGGGCTGGGGCCAACGTCCTGACTTTC.

The chain carries TRBV5-6 and TRBJ1-3; 8 nucleotides agree with TRBD1. Germline-derived CDR1 and CDR2 are SGHDT and YYEEEE. Trimming took 1 base from V and 4 from J; bases not matched to a gene: 10. This CDR3 spans 17 amino acids. CDR3 nucleotide sequence: TGTGCCAGCAGCTTGCAGGCAGGGGGCTTTGGAGGAAACACCATATATTTT. Encoded protein: CASSLQAGGFGGNTIYF.

The CDR3 coding sequence is TGTGCCAGCAGCCGGACTAGCGGAGCGGAGTGGGGGATCGATGAGCAGTTCTTC. Encoded protein: CASSRTSGAEWGIDEQFF. The chain carries TRBV5-6 and TRBJ2-1; 10 bases agree with TRBD2. Germline V gives CDR1 SGHDT, CDR2 YYEEEE. The CDR3 is 18 amino acids. J lost 8 bases, V lost 4 bases, and 18 bases had no gene match.

Concerning this clone: The sample contains more than one DNA sequence encoding this CDR3. The V call is TRBV19, the J call TRBJ1-1; D uncertain. Trimming took 3 bases from V and 6 from J, leaving 5 bases between them. CDR3 length: 11 residues. Looked up from germline, CDR1 is LNHDA and CDR2 is SQIVND (reference sequence). Here the CDR3 DNA reads TGTGCCAGTAGTATTCAGTCTGAAGCTTTCTTT. Protein: CASSIQSEAFF. The full variable domain, rest sourced from reference TRBV19 and TRBJ1-1, is DGGITQSPKYLFRKEGQNVTLSCEQNLNHDAMYWYRQDPGQGLRLIYYSQIVNDFQKGDIAEGYSVSREKKESFPLTVTSAQKNPTAFYLCASSIQSEAFFGQGTRLTVV.

This clone appeared once. V and J are TRBV7-3 and TRBJ1-2, with D uncertain. V lost 1 base and J 1 base, leaving 7 bases between the germline ends. CDR1 is SGHTA, CDR2 FQGTGA, per germline. The CDR3 sequence is 14 residues long. In nucleotides, the CDR3 is TGTGCCAGCAGCTTAAGCGAGGGTAACTATGGCTACACCTTC. It specifies CASSLSEGNYGYTF. The full variable domain, its missing parts supplied by reference TRBV7-3 and TRBJ1-2, is GAGVSQTPSNKVTEKGKYVELRCDPISGHTALYWYRQSLGQGPEFLIYFQGTGAADDSGLPNDRFFAVRPEGSVSTLKIQRTERGDSAVYLCASSLSEGNYGYTFGSGTRLTVV.

This clone was detected only a few times. The chain recombines TRBV27 with TRBJ1-1; TRBD1 is a possible D gene (6 bases). The CDR3 loop spans 14 amino acids. Germline CDR1 is MNHEY and CDR2 is SMNVEV (reference sequence). V lost 2 bases and J 9 bases, leaving 16 bases between the germline ends. CDR3 sequence (DNA): TGTGCCAGCAGTTTAAAACAGGGATCCTCTAAAGCTTTCTTT. Amino acid sequence: CASSLKQGSSKAFF.

This chain joins TRBV19 and TRBJ1-1; tentatively, D is TRBD1 (6 bases). Germline V gene data show CDR1 as LNHDA and CDR2 as SQIVND (reference sequence). The ends were cut back, 8 bases at V and 2 bases at J, with 18 bases in the middle. The CDR3 is 15 residues long. CDR3 amino acids: CASHEGVSTNTEAFF. CDR3 in DNA: TGTGCCAGTCATGAGGGGGTCTCCACCAACACTGAAGCTTTCTTT.

The chain carries TRBV5-5 and TRBJ2-5, with 7 positions matching TRBD2. Germline-derived CDR1 and CDR2 are SGHKS and YYEKEE (reference sequence). V lost 2 bases, J lost 4 bases, and 8 bases stayed unmatched. The CDR3 is 15 amino acids. The CDR3 loop reads CASSFVAGAGETQYF. CDR3 sequence (DNA): TGTGCCAGCAGCTTTGTTGCGGGAGCCGGAGAGACCCAGTACTTC.

Remarks on this clone: The junction departs from the called germline gene at one end, perhaps through a read error. The chain combines TRBV7-7 with TRBJ2-2; 14 bases line up with TRBD2. The CDR3 has 16 amino acids. CDR1 and CDR2 from the germline V gene are SSHAT and FNYEAQ (reference sequence). Here the CDR3 reads CASSLTTSGGAGELFF. Written as DNA, the CDR3 is TGTGCTAGCAGCTTAACGACTAGCGGGGGGGCCGGGGAGCTGTTTTTT.